The sequence of this TCR beta chain was determined in a study of cytomegalovirus exposure and HLA in healthy donors. Study-level background: An analysis done earlier identified 100 million to 140 million unique TCR beta sequences from about 179 million T cells.

A note on this clone: Its cognate antigen is unknown. Within the sample, other DNA sequences also encode this same CDR3.

This CDR3 is 14 amino acids long. CDR1 and CDR2 from the germline V gene are SEHNR and FQNEAQ (reference sequence). Losses at the gene ends were 2 bases for V and 3 bases for J; bases not matched to a gene: 2. Findings and caveats of the study: The likely explanation for a cluster of highly shared sequence variants was sequencing artifact.

Vbeta (60) and Jbeta (13) primers were used in the PCR. The method was immunoSEQ multiplex PCR; TCRdb's version includes in-frame clones alone and lacks a portion of them. The sample includes about 200,000 clones, more than 65% of them seen just once. This TCR came from a woman younger than 45 in good health and CMV-seronegative. The chain recombines TRBV7-9 with TRBJ1-1; TRBD1 agrees at 8 bases. Sample: PBMCs. The CDR3 DNA reads TGTGCCAGCAGCTTACAGGGGGCTCACACTGAAGCTTTCTTT. It specifies CASSLQGAHTEAFF.